The following is a T cell receptor (beta chain) sequence with its context. Antigen unknown. Time point noted: baseline pretreatment blood. The treatment is: 15 Gy SBRT to primary tumor, nephrectomy 4 weeks later. This renal cell carcinoma was of the clear cell type. V was shortened by 0 bases and J by 4 bases, with 13 bases between the two germline ends. The CDR3 is made up of 16 amino acids. Germline CDR1 and CDR2: LGHNA and YSLEER. This sample was included in a study of radiation and T cells in renal cell carcinoma. Study context: Nephrectomy followed 15 Gy stereotactic body radiation by 4 weeks.

Study outcomes and limitations: Top tumor clonotypes rose in blood 2 weeks post-radiation, then contracted.

Assay: immunoSEQ multiplex PCR; the TCRdb copy retains only in-frame clones and omits some. The sample has 95,000 to 150,000 clones, roughly 80% seen once. The clonotype comes from a woman aged 55-75 years with renal cell carcinoma. The sequencing here drew on blood, taken from a patient whose treatment included radiotherapy and nephrectomy. The chain employs TRBV4-3 and TRBJ2-4; D perhaps matches TRBD1 (6 bases). In DNA, the CDR3 is TGCGCCAGCAGCCAAGATCCCCAGGGGTGGAAAAACATTCAGTACTTC. This sequence encodes CASSQDPQGWKNIQYF.